The 32 T cell receptor beta chains presented below share a single source sample, sequenced in a study of a mutant IDH1 vaccine in newly diagnosed glioma. Their specific antigens are unknown. TCRdb's table, derived via immunoSEQ multiplex PCR, lists solely in-frame clones and lacks some. The sample has 35,000 to 50,000 clones, about four fifths seen once. Regarding time point: week 11, during vaccination. Every single dose of the vaccine, 300 ug of mutant IDH1 20-mer peptide, came with topical imiquimod. Sequenced here: PBMCs, sampled from a glioma patient whose treatment included an IDH1 peptide vaccine. These receptors originate from a man aged 40-49 years with glioma.

The chain is built from TRBV5-1 and TRBJ1-5, with D possibly TRBD1 on 6 matching bases. The V gene lost 4 bases and the J gene lost 4 bases, with 15 bases spanning the gap. The CDR3 has 15 amino acids. Germline values: CDR1 SGHRS, CDR2 YFSETQ. The CDR3 is CASSPGQSMNQPQHF. Written as DNA, the CDR3 is TGCGCCAGCAGCCCCGGACAGTCAATGAATCAGCCCCAGCATTTT.

The chain recombines TRBV5-4 with TRBJ1-4; D might be TRBD1 (6 bases). CDR1 and CDR2 from the germline V gene are SGHNT and YYREEE (reference sequence). Trimming took 2 bases from V and 6 from J, leaving 8 bases between them. The CDR3 is made up of 13 amino acids. The CDR3 nucleotides are TGTGCCAGCAGCTTATGGACAGATGAAAAACTGTTTTTT. Its protein is CASSLWTDEKLFF. The full variable domain, in which reference TRBV5-4 and TRBJ1-4 provide the parts outside the CDR3, is ETGVTQSPTHLIKTRGQQVTLRCSSQSGHNTVSWYQQALGQGPQFIFQYYREEENGRGNFPPRFSGLQFPNYSSELNVNALELDDSALYLCASSLWTDEKLFFGSGTQLSVL.

The chain carries TRBV9 and TRBJ2-1; TRBD2 matches 11 bases. The CDR3 is 16 residues long. The V gene end was trimmed by 2 bases and the J gene end by 6 bases; junction bases not matched to a gene: 7. Germline CDR1 SGDLS, CDR2 YYNGEE. The CDR3 is CASSVRGTSGLNEQFF. CDR3 bases: TGTGCCAGCAGCGTGCGGGGGACTAGCGGACTCAATGAGCAGTTCTTC.

J is TRBJ1-2 and V is TRBV6-6, with TRBD1 as a possible D gene (5 bases). Deletions cut 5 bases from V and 8 bases from J, with 21 bases between. Germline-derived CDR1 and CDR2 are MNHNY and SVGAGI (reference sequence). The CDR3 has 15 amino acids. Here the CDR3 DNA reads TGTGCCAGCAGTCTCCAAAGGGGACCCCCCGCCGGCTACACCTTC. It encodes CASSLQRGPPAGYTF.

This sequence joins TRBV6-1 and TRBJ1-4, with a possible D match to TRBD1 (5 bases). Germline CDR1 reads MNHNS; CDR2 reads SASEGT. This CDR3 spans 14 amino acids. The V end lost 1 base, the J end lost 5 bases, and 8 bases lay between the germline ends. CDR3 coding DNA: TGTGCCAGCAGTGAAGGGTCAGGGAATGAAAAACTGTTTTTT. It translates to CASSEGSGNEKLFF.

The DNA of the CDR3 is TGTGCCAGCAGTAGGAGGGGGCTTTTGAACACTGAAGCTTTCTTT. Its protein product is CASSRRGLLNTEAFF. The V and J genes are TRBV9 and TRBJ1-1; 7 bases fit TRBD1. Per germline, CDR1 SGDLS and CDR2 YYNGEE. V lost 5 bases to trimming and J lost 0 bases; unmatched junction nucleotides: 7. CDR3 size: 15 residues.

J is TRBJ2-5 and V is TRBV27; 7 nucleotides align to TRBD1. This CDR3 has 14 residues. Germline CDR1 is MNHEY and CDR2 is SMNVEV (reference sequence). This CDR3 reads CALLIRGLGETQYF. The CDR3 DNA reads as TGTGCTCTGCTTATAAGGGGGCTAGGAGAGACCCAGTACTTC.

The chain recombines TRBV6-5 with TRBJ2-3, with D perhaps matching TRBD2 (6 bases). CDR3 length: 15 residues. Deletions cut 2 bases from V and 1 base from J, with 10 bases between. The germline CDR1 and CDR2 sequences are MNHEY and SVGAGI. As DNA, the CDR3 is TGTGCCAGCAGTTACGAAGCGGGCGGCACAGATACGCAGTATTTT. Amino acids: CASSYEAGGTDTQYF.

The chain links TRBV10-3 to TRBJ2-5, with a tentative D call TRBD2 (5 bases). CDR3 length: 14 amino acids. The V end lost 3 bases, the J end lost 2 bases, and 10 bases lay between the germline ends. Germline loops: CDR1 ENHRY, CDR2 SYGVKD. CDR3 sequence (DNA): TGTGCCATCAGTGACACGGGGAGACAAGAGACCCAGTACTTC. Its translation: CAISDTGRQETQYF.

In its sample, this clone was seen once. The chain joins TRBV14 to TRBJ1-1; TRBD1 agrees at 12 bases. Germline V lookup: CDR1 SGHDN, CDR2 FVKESK. The CDR3 is made up of 16 amino acids. The V gene end was trimmed by 3 bases and the J gene end by 3 bases; junction bases not matched to a gene: 5. The CDR3, as DNA: TGTGCCAGCAGCCATCTGGGACAGGGGGCTGACACTGAAGCTTTCTTT. Encoded protein: CASSHLGQGADTEAFF.

The rearrangement links TRBV6-4 to TRBJ2-1, with D possibly being TRBD1 or TRBD2 (5 bases each). The CDR3 contains 14 residues. Germline CDR1 reads MRHNA; CDR2 reads SNTAGT. V lost 2 bases, J lost 4 bases, and 9 bases lay in between. CDR3 protein: CASSDTGLYNEQFF. CDR3 DNA: TGTGCCAGCAGTGACACAGGACTTTACAATGAGCAGTTCTTC.

The genes are TRBV19 and TRBJ2-5; 9 bases match TRBD1. Per germline, CDR1 LNHDA and CDR2 SQIVND (reference sequence). The CDR3 runs 15 residues. The V gene end was trimmed by 6 bases and the J gene end by 5 bases; junction bases not matched to a gene: 10. CDR3 protein: CASRSSGTGSETQYF. The CDR3 DNA follows: TGTGCCAGTAGGAGTTCCGGGACAGGGAGTGAGACCCAGTACTTC.

This chain joins TRBV5-4 and TRBJ2-5, with D possibly being TRBD2 (6 bases). This CDR3 has 13 residues. Looked up from germline, CDR1 is SGHNT and CDR2 is YYREEE (reference sequence). Trimming left V 4 bases short and J 5 bases short, with 12 bases between. The CDR3 DNA reads as TGTGCCAGCAGCCTTAGCGGCATCGAGACCCAGTACTTC. This codes for CASSLSGIETQYF.

The V gene is TRBV6-5, the J gene TRBJ2-5; either TRBD1 or TRBD2 may supply D (5 bases each). CDR1 MNHEY and CDR2 SVGAGI come from the germline V gene. This CDR3 spans 15 amino acids. V shed 2 bases and J shed 4 bases, with 14 bases lying between them. The DNA of the CDR3 is TGTGCCAGCAGTTACGGGACCGCACGGTCAGAGACCCAGTACTTC. Translating it yields CASSYGTARSETQYF.

The J gene is TRBJ2-5, the V gene TRBV5-6; D gene unclear. Germline V gives CDR1 SGHDT, CDR2 YYEEEE. Trimming left V 2 bases short and J 2 bases short, with 16 bases between. CDR3 length: 16 residues. The CDR3 region has the DNA TGTGCCAGCAGCTTTTGGCTCTCCCTACGACAAGAGACCCAGTACTTC. The encoded protein is CASSFWLSLRQETQYF.

The J gene is TRBJ2-7, the V gene TRBV28; TRBD1 matches at 10 bases. J was trimmed by 5 bases and V by 5 bases; bases with no gene match: 6. The germline V gene has CDR1 MDHEN and CDR2 SYDVKM. The CDR3 length is 14 residues. The DNA for the CDR3 is TGTGCCAGCAGTCCTGGGACAGGGGACGACGAGCAGTACTTC. The encoded protein is CASSPGTGDDEQYF.

V is TRBV6-5 and J is TRBJ2-1; no reliable D call. This CDR3 comprises 13 residues. Germline CDR1 reads MNHEY; CDR2 reads SVGAGI. V was shortened by 6 bases and J by 9 bases, with 15 bases between the two germline ends. The CDR3 DNA follows: TGTGCCAGCAGCCGACTCAGACAAGGTGAGCAGTTCTTC. Protein: CASSRLRQGEQFF.

The gene calls are TRBV6-5 and TRBJ2-5; D is uncertain. CDR1 MNHEY and CDR2 SVGAGI come from the germline V gene. CDR3 size: 13 residues. The germline V and J ends were trimmed by 0 bases and 5 bases, with 7 bases remaining between them. The CDR3 sequence: CASSYSVGETQYF. For the CDR3, the DNA is TGTGCCAGCAGTTACTCGGTCGGGGAGACCCAGTACTTC.

The chain links TRBV5-1 to TRBJ2-5; D possibly matches TRBD1 or TRBD2 (5 bases each). Germline loops: CDR1 SGHRS, CDR2 YFSETQ. The CDR3 loop spans 14 amino acids. V was clipped by 3 bases and J by 1 base, with 10 bases between them. DNA for the CDR3: TGCGCCAGCAGCTGGGTGGGGGTCCAAGAGACCCAGTACTTC. Translation gives CASSWVGVQETQYF.

V is TRBV18 and J is TRBJ1-2, with 7 positions matching TRBD1. Losses at the gene ends were 2 bases for V and 7 bases for J; bases not matched to a gene: 13. The V gene's germline CDR1 is KGHSH and CDR2 LQKENI. The CDR3 is made up of 16 amino acids. The CDR3 protein is CASSPSLIQGDSGYTF. CDR3 in DNA: TGTGCCAGCTCACCATCTCTTATTCAGGGGGATTCTGGCTACACCTTC.

The CDR3 reads CSAWWDYGYTF. CDR3 nucleotides: TGCAGTGCCTGGTGGGACTATGGCTACACCTTC. J is TRBJ1-2 and V is TRBV20-1, with D hard to call. This CDR3 is built from 11 residues. V lost 6 bases and J lost 3, with 8 bases in between. Germline V gives CDR1 DFQATT, CDR2 SNEGSKA (reference sequence).

The chain has TRBV5-1 and TRBJ2-3; D perhaps matches TRBD1 (5 bases). Germline V gene data show CDR1 as SGHRS and CDR2 as YFSETQ. This CDR3 spans 15 amino acids. Trimming pared 3 bases from V and 0 bases from J, leaving 11 bases between. The CDR3: CASSSRVSSTDTQYF. In DNA, the CDR3 is TGCGCCAGCAGCTCCAGGGTATCTAGCACAGATACGCAGTATTTT.

The V and J genes are TRBV7-2 and TRBJ1-1; no definite D call. The CDR3 extends over 12 amino acids. Trimming shortened V by 5 bases and J by 5 bases, and 9 bases separated the two germline ends. Germline CDR1 reads SGHTA; CDR2 reads FQGNSA. The CDR3, as DNA: TGTGCCAGCAGCCTGCGGGAAACTGAAGCTTTCTTT. Protein sequence: CASSLRETEAFF.

The V gene is TRBV2, the J gene TRBJ2-2; 12 nucleotides match TRBD2. Germline loops: CDR1 SNHLY, CDR2 FYNNEI. This CDR3 spans 15 amino acids. Trimming at V came to 7 bases and at J to 5 bases, leaving 5 bases not matched to a gene. CDR3 DNA sequence: TGTGCCAGCACGGGCGGACTAGCGGGAACCGGGGAGCTGTTTTTT. This translates into CASTGGLAGTGELFF. The full variable domain, in which reference TRBV2 and TRBJ2-2 provide the parts outside the CDR3, is EPEVTQTPSHQVTQMGQEVILRCVPISNHLYFYWYRQILGQKVEFLVSFYNNEISEKSEIFDDQFSVERPDGSNFTLKIRSTKLEDSAMYFCASTGGLAGTGELFFGEGSRLTVL.

This clone was seen more than once but under ten times. The chain couples TRBV18 to TRBJ2-7; D ambiguous. Germline V gene sequence: CDR1 KGHSH, CDR2 LQKENI. The CDR3 is 13 residues long. The V end lost 2 bases, the J end lost 2 bases, and 7 bases lay between the germline ends. The CDR3, as DNA: TGTGCCAGCTCACCAGGGATGGCCTACGAGCAGTACTTC. This gives the protein CASSPGMAYEQYF.

The J gene is TRBJ2-7, the V gene TRBV7-9; D remains ambiguous. Trimming removed 1 base at V and 4 bases at J, with 8 bases between. The germline CDR1 and CDR2 sequences are SEHNR and FQNEAQ (reference sequence). The CDR3 loop spans 13 amino acids. DNA of the CDR3: TGTGCCAGCAGCTTAGATTGGTTGTACGAGCAGTACTTC. Its protein is CASSLDWLYEQYF. The variable domain in full, completed from reference TRBV7-9 and TRBJ2-7, reads DTGVSQNPRHKITKRGQNVTFRCDPISEHNRLYWYRQTLGQGPEFLTYFQNEAQLEKSRLLSDRFSAERPKGSFSTLEIQRTEQGDSAMYLCASSLDWLYEQYFGPGTRLTVT.

This rearrangement joins TRBV19 to TRBJ2-7; TRBD1 might be the D (5 bases). Between the trimmed V and J ends, which lost 5 bases and 2 bases, there was a span of 10 bases. This CDR3 has 13 amino acids. Germline values: CDR1 LNHDA, CDR2 SQIVND (reference sequence). The CDR3 DNA reads as TGTGCCAGTAGTTACAGGTTCCCCTACGAGCAGTACTTC. This codes for CASSYRFPYEQYF.

The chain employs TRBV6-1 and TRBJ2-3; 7 bases match TRBD2. The CDR3 has 12 residues. Germline V gives CDR1 MNHNS, CDR2 SASEGT. The V and J ends lost 6 bases and 5 bases, in that order; junction bases with no gene match: 2. The CDR3 nucleotides are TGTGCCAGCAGGGGGGGGGTAGATACGCAGTATTTT. Protein: CASRGGVDTQYF.

The J gene is TRBJ2-1, the V gene TRBV9; 11 bases line up with TRBD2. CDR3 length: 15 residues. V was clipped by 4 bases and J by 8 bases; unmatched bases: 8. The germline V gene encodes CDR1 SGDLS and CDR2 YYNGEE. CDR3 loop: CASSPTTSGKDEQFF. The CDR3 nucleotides are TGTGCCAGCAGCCCTACGACTAGCGGGAAGGATGAGCAGTTCTTC. Together with reference TRBV9 and TRBJ2-1, the CDR3 gives the full variable domain: DSGVTQTPKHLITATGQRVTLRCSPRSGDLSVYWYQQSLDQGLQFLIQYYNGEERAKGNILERFSAQQFPDLHSELNLSSLELGDSALYFCASSPTTSGKDEQFFGPGTRLTVL.

CDR3 sequence: CASSRGSSYEQYF. The CDR3 DNA follows: TGTGCCAGCAGTCGAGGGAGCTCCTACGAGCAGTACTTC. The chain has TRBV7-9 and TRBJ2-7; possibly TRBD2 for D (5 bases). Germline CDR1 SEHNR, CDR2 FQNEAQ (reference sequence). The CDR3 consists of 13 residues. V was pared by 6 bases and J by 0 bases, with 9 bases between.

On this clone itself: Other DNA sequences from this sample encode an identical CDR3 as well. The V gene is TRBV5-1, the J gene TRBJ2-3, with unresolved D. The CDR3 sequence is 12 residues long. Germline assignment: CDR1 SGHRS and CDR2 YFSETQ. Trimming cost V 2 bases and J 2 bases, with 3 bases left between them. The CDR3: CASSFATDTQYF. The DNA for the CDR3 is TGCGCCAGCAGCTTTGCCACAGATACGCAGTATTTT.

The gene calls are TRBV25-1 and TRBJ2-5; D call uncertain. The CDR3 length is 14 residues. Trimming stripped 2 bases from V and 4 bases from J, with 11 bases between. Germline CDR1 reads MGHDK; CDR2 reads SYGVNS. CDR3 coding DNA: TGTGCCAGCAGTGAAGGTCAACCCGGAGAGACCCAGTACTTC. Encoded protein: CASSEGQPGETQYF.